The 27 T cell receptor beta chains presented below share a single source sample, sequenced in a study of CXCR3-negative and CXCR3-positive naive CD8 T cells (dated by TCRdb to about 2019). Their recognized antigens are unknown. The run used a NextSeq 550. The Human TCR Profiling Kit (MiLaboratory) was used to make UMI-labeled 5' RACE TRB cDNA libraries. Each CDR3 protein sequence appears as one entry after TCRdb reprocessed the reads, and no DNA is included. The table for this sample records 150,000 to 180,000 distinct CDR3 sequences. Just under 0.5% of the sample is in the top ten clones. Overall results and qualifications from the work: TRB CDR3s from CXCR3-positive naive cells showed higher hydrophobicity (lower Kidera factor 4), lower energy, and higher strength and volume indices than CXCR3-negative naive cells.

Sequenced material: naive CXCR3+ CD8+ T cells from blood. The sample's cell subset or site label, decoded: CD45RO-CCR7+CD27+CD95- naive CD8+ T cells expressing CXCR3 (TNR3+). The source is a human donor in good health. Some clones in this sample may be carry-over from other donors' samples.

This chain joins TRBV3-1 and TRBJ1-4; TCRdb's D call of TRBD1 is untestable without DNA. The CDR3 extends over 14 amino acids. Per germline, CDR1 LGHDT and CDR2 YNNKEL (reference sequence). Here the CDR3 reads CASSLPGESEKLFF.

The V call is TRBV27, the J call TRBJ2-4; without DNA, the TCRdb call of TRBD1 cannot be checked. The CDR3 totals 14 residues. Per the germline V gene, CDR1 is MNHEY and CDR2 is SMNVEV (reference sequence). The CDR3 sequence is CASSSRQSADIQYF.

The gene calls are TRBV24-1 and TRBJ2-1; TCRdb picks TRBD2, but there is no DNA to check that call. The CDR3 spans 13 residues. Germline lookup yields CDR1 KGHDR and CDR2 SFDVKD. The CDR3 region is CATGSGSYNEQFF.

The V and J genes are TRBV29-1 and TRBJ1-2. The CDR3 spans 15 residues. The germline V gene has CDR1 SQVTM and CDR2 ANQGSEA. The CDR3 loop is CSVEGLPWTAYGYTF.

The chain's CDR3 is CASSFNPGPQHF. The chain combines TRBV12-3 or TRBV12-4 with TRBJ1-5; TCRdb lists TRBD1, though no DNA is available to test this call. CDR3 size: 12 residues.

The chain combines TRBV5-1 with TRBJ2-1; TCRdb indicates TRBD1, and absent DNA this call remains unverified. The CDR3 has 16 amino acids. CDR1 SGHRS and CDR2 YFSETQ come from the germline V gene. This CDR3 is CASSADRLHWDNEQFF.

The rearrangement uses TRBV7-9 and TRBJ2-7; TCRdb lists TRBD1, though no DNA is available to test this call. This CDR3 spans 17 amino acids. The V gene's germline CDR1 is SEHNR and CDR2 FQNEAQ (reference sequence). The chain's CDR3 is CASSLPHGQGDVYEQYF.

The genes are TRBV20-1 and TRBJ1-2. CDR1 and CDR2 (germline): DFQATT, SNEGSKA (reference sequence). This CDR3 has 14 residues. CDR3 region: CSARDRPTVDGYTF.

CDR3: CASSYRGVNEQFF. J is TRBJ2-1 and V is TRBV6-5. CDR1 and CDR2 (germline): MNHEY, SVGAGI. This CDR3 has 13 amino acids.

The genes are TRBV9 and TRBJ1-6; TCRdb picks TRBD1, but there is no DNA to check that call. This CDR3 region has 15 residues. CDR1 and CDR2 from the germline V gene are SGDLS and YYNGEE. The CDR3 loop reads CASSGRQGINSPLHF.

The chain is built from TRBV4-3 and TRBJ2-1; TCRdb picks TRBD1, but there is no DNA to check that call. Germline V gene lookup returns CDR1 LGHNA and CDR2 YSLEER. This CDR3 has 13 residues. The CDR3 loop is CASRWTGDNEQFF.

V gene TRBV29-1 combines with J gene TRBJ2-1; without DNA, the TCRdb call of TRBD2 cannot be checked. CDR3 length: 15 amino acids. Germline V lookup: CDR1 SQVTM, CDR2 ANQGSEA. CDR3 sequence reads: CSVEGAGGPDNEQFF.

V gene TRBV5-1 combines with J gene TRBJ2-3; TCRdb's assignment of TRBD1 cannot be checked, as there is no DNA. CDR3 size: 15 residues. CDR1 is SGHRS, CDR2 YFSETQ, per germline. CDR3 region: CASSLTTGKADTQYF.

The V gene is TRBV30, the J gene TRBJ2-7; TCRdb gives TRBD1 as the D gene, but with no DNA this cannot be confirmed. Germline lookup yields CDR1 GTSNPN and CDR2 SVGIG (reference sequence). There are 14 residues in the CDR3. CDR3 loop: CAWSQGINSYEQYF.

The chain uses TRBV28 and TRBJ2-7; TCRdb proposes TRBD2, but this gene call is untestable without DNA. CDR1 MDHEN and CDR2 SYDVKM come from the germline V gene. CDR3 length: 17 residues. The CDR3 reads CASSPGTSGEHSYEQYF.

This chain connects TRBV25-1 to TRBJ1-1; TCRdb's D call, TRBD1, is unchecked because there is no DNA. CDR1 and CDR2 (germline): MGHDK, SYGVNS. The CDR3 is 18 amino acids. The CDR3 here is CASPDRQGGEGESTEAFF.

The V call is TRBV7-9, the J call TRBJ2-7; without DNA, the TCRdb call of TRBD2 cannot be checked. Per the germline V gene, CDR1 is SEHNR and CDR2 is FQNEAQ (reference sequence). The CDR3 runs to 13 residues. The CDR3 loop is CASSLIFEGEQYF.

The chain is built from TRBV7-2 and TRBJ2-3; TCRdb names TRBD1, which stays unverified in the absence of DNA. This CDR3 region has 14 residues. CDR1 and CDR2 (germline): SGHTA, FQGNSA. The CDR3 loop reads CASRGQASTDTQYF.

V gene TRBV12-3 or TRBV12-4 combines with J gene TRBJ2-5. There are 12 residues in the CDR3. This CDR3 is CASSPLRETQYF.

The chain is built from TRBV7-9 and TRBJ1-1; without DNA, the TCRdb call of TRBD1 cannot be checked. The CDR3 loop spans 14 amino acids. Germline loops: CDR1 SEHNR, CDR2 FQNEAQ (reference sequence). CDR3 amino acids: CASTPGGEGTEAFF.

V usage is TRBV4-2 and J usage is TRBJ2-6; TCRdb lists TRBD1, though no DNA is available to test this call. Germline-derived CDR1 and CDR2 are LGHNA and YNFKEQ. The CDR3 runs 20 residues. CDR3 sequence reads: CASSQVQGFPEPSGANVLTF.

V usage is TRBV7-2 and J usage is TRBJ1-1. CDR1 is SGHTA, CDR2 FQGNSA, per germline. This CDR3 spans 12 amino acids. CDR3: CASSPFNTEAFF.

The chain has TRBV4-1 and TRBJ2-7; no DNA is available, so the TRBD2 call from TCRdb remains unchecked. This CDR3 contains 15 residues. Germline V lookup: CDR1 MGHRA, CDR2 YSYEKL. CDR3 residues: CASSRASGGDYEQYF.

The genes are TRBV7-2 and TRBJ1-4. From germline, CDR1 is SGHTA and CDR2 FQGNSA. CDR3 length: 12 amino acids. CDR3 region: CASSSINEKLFF.

This chain links TRBV6-5 with TRBJ2-4. The V gene's germline CDR1 is MNHEY and CDR2 SVGAGI. The CDR3 runs to 13 residues. The CDR3 reads CASSPHRSNIQYF.

The chain links TRBV28 to TRBJ1-2; no DNA is available, so the TRBD1 call from TCRdb remains unchecked. This CDR3 has 13 residues. Germline values: CDR1 MDHEN, CDR2 SYDVKM. This chain's CDR3 is CASTDRGPHGYTF.

The chain couples TRBV19 to TRBJ1-1. CDR1 and CDR2 (germline): LNHDA, SQIVND (reference sequence). This CDR3 has 15 residues. CDR3 protein: CASSILTDPYTEAFF.